The 2 T cell receptor beta chains reported below all come from one sample, sequenced in a study of tissue T cells after allogeneic stem cell transplantation. The time point was: mouse harvest day 14 after allogeneic transplant. Each mouse received 10^7 T-cell-depleted marrow cells plus 10^6 splenic CD5+ T cells by tail vein. Profiling relied on immunoSEQ multiplex PCR, and the TCRdb table lists in-frame clones only, not all of them. The data show about 5,000 clones, with roughly 40% seen just once and 24% held by the top ten. Sequenced input: gut tissue. The receptors originated from a female BALB/c mouse given C57BL/6 T cells with graft-versus-host disease after an allogeneic hematopoietic cell transplant.

Comment on this clone: Mouse gene names apply. The read halts 1 residue ahead of the CDR3 end, with the missing end drawn from the germline J gene. This chain connects TRBV26 to TRBJ1-4, with D perhaps matching TRBD1 (5 bases). This CDR3 has 13 residues. Trimming pared 6 bases from V and 7 bases from J, leaving 12 bases between. CDR1 KGHPV and CDR2 FQNQEV come from the germline V gene (reference sequence). CDR3 residues: CASRGREGERLFF. The DNA read from the CDR3 is TGTGCCAGCAGGGGCAGGGAGGGCGAAAGATTATTT. Together with reference TRBV26 and TRBJ1-4, the CDR3 gives the full variable domain: NSKVIQTPRYLVKGQGQKAKMRCIPEKGHPVVFWYQQNKNNEFKFLINFQNQEVLQQIDMTEKRFSAECPSNSPCSLEIQSSEAGDSALYLCASRGREGERLFFGHGTKLSVL.

On this clone: Mouse names are used for the genes. The CDR3 goes on 1 residue after the read ends, and that part is filled in from the germline J gene. This chain joins TRBV26 and TRBJ2-4; TRBD1 matches at 10 bases. With V trimmed by 4 bases and J by 0 bases, 1 base remained unmatched. The CDR3 consists of 15 residues. From germline, CDR1 is KGHPV and CDR2 FQNQEV (reference sequence). The CDR3 DNA, read in part, is TGTGCCAGCAGTCCGGACAGGGGGAGTCAAAACACCTTGTAC. Its translation is CASSPDRGSQNTLY. The whole CDR3 is CASSPDRGSQNTLYF.